Listed below are T cell receptor beta chains from one sample, sequenced in a study of blood T cell repertoires in COVID-19. The repertoire was sequenced with immunoSEQ multiplex PCR; TCRdb's copy has only in-frame clones and lacks some. The sample records 130,000 to 150,000 clones, 81% being singletons. The sample comprised peripheral blood. All receptors come from a human donor in a cohort sampled during active COVID-19. The CDR3 runs from the conserved cysteine through the conserved F or W. The D gene is left open where the match is weak. The size of a clone is reported for some rows only, either as once, few or many, or as a class for expanded clones.

V	size	J	length	D	DNA	CDR3
TRBV12-3/TRBV12-4	-	TRBJ2-2	13	TRBD1	TGTGCCAGCAGGGCCACAGGGGCCGGGGAGCTGTTTTTT	CASRATGAGELFF
TRBV28	-	TRBJ2-7	17	-	TGTGCCAGCAGTTTTTCTGTAGGAGGCCAAGGAGTTTACGAGCAGTACTTC	CASSFSVGGQGVYEQYF
TRBV28	few	TRBJ2-7	15	TRBD1	TGTGCCAGCAGCCCAGTGGACAGGCAAGTCTACGAGCAGTACTTC	CASSPVDRQVYEQYF
TRBV7-3	-	TRBJ2-5	14	TRBD1	TGTGCCAGCAGCCGACAGGGTACGGGGGAGACCCAGTACTTC	CASSRQGTGETQYF
TRBV5-5	-	TRBJ2-5	15	-	TGTGCCAGCAGCTATGACAGCCTCAAGAGTGGGACCCAGTACTTC	CASSYDSLKSGTQYF
TRBV28	once	TRBJ2-7	15	-	TGTGCCAGCAGCACAGAACGGTCTCCCTCTGGGCAGCAGTACTTC	CASSTERSPSGQQYF
TRBV5-5	-	TRBJ1-6	15	TRBD1	TGTGCCAGCAGCTCAGGGGGGATGGATAATTCACCCCTCCACTTT	CASSSGGMDNSPLHF
TRBV6-6	many	TRBJ1-5	13	-	TGTGCCAGCAAGGCAGGGGCTACTCAGCCCCAGCATTTT	CASKAGATQPQHF
TRBV20-1	-	TRBJ1-2	13	-	TGCAGTGCTAGTGATGACAGAATCTATGGCTACACCTTC	CSASDDRIYGYTF
TRBV15	medium-sized	TRBJ1-1	15	-	TGTGCCACCAGCAGAGGTGGGGCGGTGAACACTGAAGCTTTCTTT	CATSRGGAVNTEAFF
TRBV25-1	-	TRBJ2-4	14	-	TGTGCCAGCAGTGAGGCCGGGGACTCGAACATTCAGTACTTC	CASSEAGDSNIQYF
TRBV4-3	-	TRBJ1-2	17	TRBD1	TGCGCCAGCAGCCAAGATCCATCCGGGACAGGGAGGAACGGCTACACCTTC	CASSQDPSGTGRNGYTF
TRBV10-3	once	TRBJ2-5	13	-	TGTGCCATCAGTGAGGCGCTGGAAGAGACCCAGTACTTC	CAISEALEETQYF
TRBV27	-	TRBJ1-5	16	TRBD1	TGTGCCAGCAGTTTAAAGGGGACAGGGGGAGATCAGCCCCAGCATTTT	CASSLKGTGGDQPQHF
TRBV28	-	TRBJ2-1	17	-	TGTGCCAGCAGTACCGGCGGGGCTAGAGTATCCTACAATGAGCAGTTCTTC	CASSTGGARVSYNEQFF
TRBV7-9	-	TRBJ1-1	14	TRBD1	TGTGCCAGCAGCTTACGGGACAGGGAGACTGAAGCTTTCTTT	CASSLRDRETEAFF
TRBV19	-	TRBJ2-1	15	-	TGTGCCAGTAGGGCACGGACAGATTCCTACAATGAGCAGTTCTTC	CASRARTDSYNEQFF
TRBV10-2	-	TRBJ2-1	15	-	TGCGCCAGCAGTGAGTCGAGAGTGTTGGTCAATGAGCAGTTCTTC	CASSESRVLVNEQFF
TRBV18	-	TRBJ2-7	13	-	TGTGCCAGCTCACCAGGGGCAGATTACCGGCAGTACTTC	CASSPGADYRQYF
TRBV3-1/TRBV3-2	-	TRBJ2-7	15	TRBD2	TGTGCCAGCAGCCCAAGCGGGAGGCCCCCCTACGAGCAGTACTTC	CASSPSGRPPYEQYF
TRBV18	-	TRBJ1-1	16	TRBD1	TGTGCCAGCTCACCGAGGACAGGGGGCGATTCTGATGGAGCTTTCTTT	CASSPRTGGDSDGAFF
TRBV10-2	-	TRBJ2-5	17	TRBD2	TGCGCCAGCAGTGATGGGACTAGCGGGAGGACGGGTGAGACCCAGTACTTC	CASSDGTSGRTGETQYF
TRBV7-8	few	TRBJ2-7	15	TRBD2	TGTGCCAGCAGCCCCCGGACTAGCGGGACTTACGAGCAGTACTTC	CASSPRTSGTYEQYF
TRBV4-2	once	TRBJ2-1	14	-	TGTGCCAGCAGCCAGCAGGATCTCTACAATGAGCAGTTCTTC	CASSQQDLYNEQFF
TRBV7-3	-	TRBJ2-7	13	TRBD2	TGTGCCAGCACCATGAACCGGGAGGAAAGGAAGTACTTC	CASTMNREERKYF
TRBV19	-	TRBJ2-1	14	-	TGTGCCAGTAGTGTCCAGGGAAATGTCAATGAGCAGTTCTTC	CASSVQGNVNEQFF
TRBV2	-	TRBJ1-2	15	TRBD1	TGTGCCAGCAGCCTGGGGACAGGGGGCGACTATGGCTACACCTTC	CASSLGTGGDYGYTF
TRBV5-3	-	TRBJ2-3	14	TRBD2	TGTGCCAGAACCTGGGGAGGGAGACGAGATACGCAGTATTTT	CARTWGGRRDTQYF
TRBV15	once	TRBJ2-5	18	-	TGTGCCACCAGCAGAGATCAGACGGAGGTGAACGATTGGGTGACCCAGTACTTC	CATSRDQTEVNDWVTQYF
TRBV7-2	-	TRBJ2-6	16	TRBD1	TGTGCCAGCAGCTTAGCCAGGGGGCCTGGGGCCAACGTCCTGACTTTC	CASSLARGPGANVLTF
TRBV27	-	TRBJ2-3	18	-	TGTGCCAGCAGTTTATCTAGTGGTCAGGGGTCAAACACAGATACGCAGTATTTT	CASSLSSGQGSNTDTQYF
TRBV7-9	few	TRBJ1-2	14	-	TGTGCCAGCAGCCCCGGGACACCCCTGTTGGGCTACACCTTC	CASSPGTPLLGYTF
TRBV7-9	-	TRBJ2-5	14	TRBD1	TGTGCCAGCAGATCCCAGGGGGCGGGGGAGACCCAGTACTTC	CASRSQGAGETQYF
TRBV5-1	-	TRBJ1-1	17	-	TGCGCCAGCAGCCCACCCGGGGCCGGAGGGCTAGGCACTGAAGCTTTCTTT	CASSPPGAGGLGTEAFF
TRBV7-9	few	TRBJ2-4	14	-	TGTGCCAGCAGCCCACGGACAAAGGGGAACATTCAGTACTTC	CASSPRTKGNIQYF
TRBV24-1	-	TRBJ2-7	16	-	TGTGCCACCAGTGATCAGACAGGCCCAGACTCCTACGAGCAGTACTTC	CATSDQTGPDSYEQYF
TRBV7-2	-	TRBJ1-1	12	-	TGTGCCAGCAGCAACCAACGGGGTGAAGCTTTCTTT	CASSNQRGEAFF
TRBV18	-	TRBJ1-6	15	-	TGTGCCAGCTCACCAGAAGGACACAGCAATTCACCCCTCCACTTT	CASSPEGHSNSPLHF
TRBV6-5	once	TRBJ2-1	13	-	TGTGCCACCACGCGGGGGCTCTACAATGAGCAGTTCTTC	CATTRGLYNEQFF
TRBV7-6	-	TRBJ1-4	20	-	TGTGCCAGCAGCCCACATCCTCCCTTTGCGGCCGGGAAGGGCAATGAAAAACTGTTTTTT	CASSPHPPFAAGKGNEKLFF
TRBV5-1	-	TRBJ2-7	14	-	TGCGCCAGCAGAAAAGCGGCAACCGCCTACGAGCAGTACTTC	CASRKAATAYEQYF
TRBV19	-	TRBJ2-7	16	-	TGTGCCAGTAGTAGGAGGGACAGTGTGTTCTCCTACGAGCAGTACTTC	CASSRRDSVFSYEQYF
TRBV7-6	once	TRBJ2-2	15	TRBD2	TGTGCCAGCAGCTTAATAGCGGGAGGCCCCGGGGAGCTGTTTTTT	CASSLIAGGPGELFF
TRBV11-1	-	TRBJ1-5	14	TRBD1	TGTGCCAGCAGCCAAGACAGGGGTGATCAGCCCCAGCATTTT	CASSQDRGDQPQHF
TRBV29-1	-	TRBJ2-2	12	-	TGCAGCGTTGGTGATCGGTCCGGGGAGCTGTTTTTT	CSVGDRSGELFF
TRBV5-6	-	TRBJ1-1	17	-	TGTGCCAGCAGCTTGGCCATCACGGGACTCTGGGACGCTGAAGCTTTCTTT	CASSLAITGLWDAEAFF
TRBV18	-	TRBJ2-3	18	-	TGTGCCAGCTCACCCTACACTTTGGGGGCGAGAAACACAGATACGCAGTATTTT	CASSPYTLGARNTDTQYF
TRBV4-1	few	TRBJ1-5	16	-	TGCGCCAGCAGCCAATCCCCGAGGGCAGACTATCAGCCCCAGCATTTT	CASSQSPRADYQPQHF
TRBV29-1	-	TRBJ2-1	13	-	TGCAGCGTTGAACTCTTCTCCTACAATGAGCAGTTCTTC	CSVELFSYNEQFF
TRBV28	-	TRBJ2-7	15	-	TGTGCCAGCAGTTTATCCTCGCCAGGTAGATACGAGCAGTACTTC	CASSLSSPGRYEQYF
TRBV19	-	TRBJ2-3	16	TRBD2	TGTGCCAGTAGTATAGGTGGGCTAGCGGGAACAGATACGCAGTATTTT	CASSIGGLAGTDTQYF
TRBV15	-	TRBJ2-5	17	TRBD2	TGTGCCACCAGCAGAGTTGCTAGCGGGAGGGCCGAAGAGACCCAGTACTTC	CATSRVASGRAEETQYF
TRBV7-8	-	TRBJ1-5	15	-	TGTGCCAGCAGCGTTGGACAGCTTTTCAATCAGCCCCAGCATTTT	CASSVGQLFNQPQHF
TRBV9	-	TRBJ2-2	15	TRBD2	TGTGCCAGCAGCGTAGTCACTAGCGGGGTCGGGGAGCTGTTTTTT	CASSVVTSGVGELFF
TRBV7-2	-	TRBJ2-7	13	TRBD2	TGTGCCAGCAGGGGGGGGTTAAACTACGAGCAGTACTTC	CASRGGLNYEQYF